This is a list of T cell receptor beta chains from one sample in a study of T cells in localized non-small cell lung cancer. Method: immunoSEQ multiplex PCR; TCRdb's copy keeps in-frame clones and lacks some. The sample carries some 28,000 clones, about 90% recorded once. The sequencing used peripheral blood, collected before any cancer treatment. These receptors all come from a woman aged 18 to 49 with stage I lung adenocarcinoma. The CDR3 runs from the conserved cysteine through the conserved F or W. The order of the fields is D gene, J gene, V gene, clone size, CDR3 protein, CDR3 DNA. The D gene is left open where the match is weak. Expanded clones are given a class, and other clones once, few, many or no size at all.

d_gene: NA; j_gene: TRBJ1-1; v_gene: TRBV6-6; abundance: NA; CDR3aa: CASSPTVNTEAFF; CDR3nt: TGTGCCAGCAGTCCGACAGTTAACACTGAAGCTTTCTTT
d_gene: TRBD1; j_gene: TRBJ1-1; v_gene: TRBV18; abundance: NA; CDR3aa: CASSPITDRSEAFF; CDR3nt: TGTGCCAGCTCACCGATTACGGACAGGTCTGAAGCTTTCTTT
d_gene: TRBD2; j_gene: TRBJ2-7; v_gene: TRBV10-3; abundance: NA; CDR3aa: CAISESKGLAGFSYEQYF; CDR3nt: TGTGCCATCAGTGAGTCGAAGGGCCTAGCGGGTTTCTCCTACGAGCAGTACTTC
d_gene: NA; j_gene: TRBJ2-7; v_gene: TRBV29-1; abundance: NA; CDR3aa: CSVDVVGATGQYF; CDR3nt: TGCAGCGTTGATGTAGTAGGGGCTACGGGGCAGTACTTC
d_gene: NA; j_gene: TRBJ1-5; v_gene: TRBV5-3; abundance: NA; CDR3aa: CATISVYSNQPQHF; CDR3nt: TGTGCCACAATCTCCGTCTATAGCAATCAGCCCCAGCATTTT
d_gene: NA; j_gene: TRBJ2-5; v_gene: TRBV12-5; abundance: once; CDR3aa: CASGLGTGRETQYF; CDR3nt: TGTGCTAGTGGTTTGGGCACAGGGAGAGAGACCCAGTACTTC
d_gene: TRBD1; j_gene: TRBJ1-2; v_gene: TRBV7-9; abundance: NA; CDR3aa: CASRAGTGNNYGYTF; CDR3nt: TGTGCCAGCAGGGCCGGGACAGGGAATAACTATGGCTACACCTTC
d_gene: TRBD1; j_gene: TRBJ1-1; v_gene: TRBV27; abundance: once; CDR3aa: CASSLWGTGSTTEAFF; CDR3nt: TGTGCCAGCAGTTTATGGGGGACAGGGTCGACCACTGAAGCTTTCTTT
d_gene: NA; j_gene: TRBJ2-1; v_gene: TRBV4-3; abundance: NA; CDR3aa: CASSSFFGNEQFF; CDR3nt: TGCGCCAGCAGCTCGTTTTTCGGGAATGAGCAGTTCTTC
d_gene: TRBD1; j_gene: TRBJ1-1; v_gene: TRBV9; abundance: NA; CDR3aa: CASSVETGRTEAFF; CDR3nt: TGTGCCAGCAGCGTAGAGACAGGGAGAACTGAAGCTTTCTTT
d_gene: NA; j_gene: TRBJ1-2; v_gene: TRBV5-4; abundance: once; CDR3aa: CASSAVPGEYGYTF; CDR3nt: TGTGCCAGCAGCGCCGTCCCGGGGGAATATGGCTACACCTTC
d_gene: NA; j_gene: TRBJ1-1; v_gene: TRBV29-1; abundance: few; CDR3aa: CSVSKNTEAFF; CDR3nt: TGCAGCGTTTCGAAAAACACTGAAGCTTTCTTT
d_gene: NA; j_gene: TRBJ2-7; v_gene: TRBV18; abundance: NA; CDR3aa: CASSPPADSGEQYF; CDR3nt: TGTGCCAGCTCACCACCGGCCGACAGCGGCGAGCAGTACTTC
d_gene: NA; j_gene: TRBJ2-1; v_gene: TRBV10-3; abundance: NA; CDR3aa: CAISELVRTSSYNEQFF; CDR3nt: TGTGCCATCAGTGAGCTGGTTAGGACGAGCTCCTACAATGAGCAGTTCTTC
d_gene: TRBD1; j_gene: TRBJ2-7; v_gene: TRBV19; abundance: NA; CDR3aa: CASSIGQGAYEQYF; CDR3nt: TGTGCCAGTAGTATCGGACAGGGGGCCTACGAGCAGTACTTC
d_gene: TRBD1; j_gene: TRBJ1-1; v_gene: TRBV7-2; abundance: NA; CDR3aa: CASIGGTGVHTEAFF; CDR3nt: TGTGCCAGCATCGGCGGGACAGGGGTTCACACTGAAGCTTTCTTT
d_gene: NA; j_gene: TRBJ2-5; v_gene: TRBV5-1; abundance: NA; CDR3aa: CASSLEGLETQYF; CDR3nt: TGCGCCAGCAGCTTGGAGGGGTTGGAGACCCAGTACTTC
d_gene: TRBD2; j_gene: TRBJ2-7; v_gene: TRBV7-2; abundance: NA; CDR3aa: CASSLTSVLGNEQYF; CDR3nt: TGTGCCAGCAGCTTAACTAGCGTCCTTGGGAACGAGCAGTACTTC